The 30 T cell receptor beta chains presented below share a single source sample, sequenced in a study of cytomegalovirus exposure and HLA in healthy donors. 13 Jbeta primers and 60 Vbeta primers were used for the PCR. Assay: immunoSEQ multiplex PCR; the TCRdb copy retains only in-frame clones and omits some. The table records 170,000 or so clones, over 70% of them present only once. Sequencing input: PBMCs. These receptors were obtained from a woman aged 30 to 39 in good health and CMV-seronegative.

The chain joins TRBV7-9 to TRBJ1-1; D gene unclear. In germline, CDR1 is SEHNR, CDR2 FQNEAQ (reference sequence). V was trimmed by 2 bases and J by 4 bases, leaving 11 bases between them. This CDR3 spans 14 amino acids. The CDR3 spells CASSLISGGTEAFF. Here the CDR3 DNA reads TGTGCCAGCAGCTTAATTTCGGGAGGCACTGAAGCTTTCTTT.

The chain employs TRBV30 and TRBJ1-3, with D unresolved. With 2 bases removed from V and 6 bases from J, the gap between germline ends came to 11 bases. CDR1 and CDR2 (germline): GTSNPN, SVGIG (reference sequence). There are 13 residues in the CDR3. In DNA, the CDR3 is TGTGCCTGGAGTCCACCGGTGAAAAACACCATATATTTT. It specifies CAWSPPVKNTIYF.

The chain uses TRBV14 and TRBJ1-2; perhaps TRBD1 as D (5 bases). This CDR3 contains 15 residues. V lost 0 bases and J 1 base, leaving 9 bases between the germline ends. Germline-derived CDR1 and CDR2 are SGHDN and FVKESK. For the CDR3, the DNA is TGTGCCAGCAGCCAAGAGGGGCAGGTTAACTATGGCTACACCTTC. Translating it yields CASSQEGQVNYGYTF.

This clone was observed a few times. The chain has TRBV9 and TRBJ2-3; 8 nucleotides line up with TRBD2. The trim removed 4 bases at V and 3 bases at J, leaving 7 bases unmatched. From germline, CDR1 is SGDLS and CDR2 YYNGEE. This CDR3 comprises 15 residues. The CDR3, as DNA: TGTGCCAGCAGCCCTCAGCGGGGGATTACAGATACGCAGTATTTT. Its translation: CASSPQRGITDTQYF.

V usage is TRBV4-1 and J usage is TRBJ2-2; D ambiguous. V lost 2 bases, J lost 6 bases, and 7 bases lay in between. CDR3 length: 13 residues. From germline, CDR1 is MGHRA and CDR2 YSYEKL. In DNA, the CDR3 is TGCGCCAGCAGCCAACTCTCCGCCGGGGAGCTGTTTTTT. Protein sequence: CASSQLSAGELFF.

This chain joins TRBV4-3 and TRBJ2-7; 8 nucleotides agree with TRBD1. Germline loops: CDR1 LGHNA, CDR2 YSLEER. The V and J ends lost 1 base and 4 bases, in that order; junction bases with no gene match: 9. This CDR3 spans 16 amino acids. Written as DNA, the CDR3 is TGCGCCAGCAGCCAAGGTTCGGGACAGGAGGCTTACGAGCAGTACTTC. This codes for CASSQGSGQEAYEQYF.

V gene TRBV9 combines with J gene TRBJ2-7; perhaps TRBD2 as D (6 bases). This CDR3 has 15 residues. The germline V and J ends were trimmed by 4 bases and 0 bases, with 14 bases remaining between them. Per the germline V gene, CDR1 is SGDLS and CDR2 is YYNGEE. Here the CDR3 reads CASSPQRATSYEQYF. The CDR3 DNA is TGTGCCAGCAGCCCTCAGCGGGCGACCTCCTACGAGCAGTACTTC. Combining the CDR3 with reference TRBV9 and TRBJ2-7 gives the whole variable domain DSGVTQTPKHLITATGQRVTLRCSPRSGDLSVYWYQQSLDQGLQFLIQYYNGEERAKGNILERFSAQQFPDLHSELNLSSLELGDSALYFCASSPQRATSYEQYFGPGTRLTVT.

The rearrangement uses TRBV7-2 and TRBJ1-4; TRBD1 is a possible D gene (5 bases). The V gene lost 2 bases and the J gene lost 7 bases, with 14 bases spanning the gap. The CDR3 runs to 15 residues. From germline, CDR1 is SGHTA and CDR2 FQGNSA. This chain's CDR3 is CASSLLGGMGEKLFF. CDR3 bases: TGTGCCAGCAGCTTATTGGGGGGGATGGGTGAAAAACTGTTTTTT.

The V call is TRBV28, the J call TRBJ2-7; TRBD2 matches at 8 bases. CDR1 is MDHEN, CDR2 SYDVKM, per germline. This CDR3 comprises 19 residues. With V trimmed by 3 bases and J by 2 bases, 18 bases remained unmatched. CDR3 sequence (DNA): TGTGCCAGCAGTTTCCTGGGGACCTGGGAGCGGGAGTCTACCTACGAGCAGTACTTC. It codes for CASSFLGTWERESTYEQYF.

Remarks on this clone: Other nucleotide sequences from this sample produce the same CDR3. The rearrangement uses TRBV28 and TRBJ1-3; possibly TRBD1 for D (5 bases). CDR3 length: 15 amino acids. Germline loops: CDR1 MDHEN, CDR2 SYDVKM. The V gene lost 3 bases and the J gene lost 3 bases, with 12 bases spanning the gap. CDR3 nucleotides: TGTGCCAGCAGTTTGGGAGGGGCAGGTGGAAACACCATATATTTT. It specifies CASSLGGAGGNTIYF.

V is TRBV28 and J is TRBJ2-7; a weak D match, TRBD2 (6 bases). Germline V gives CDR1 MDHEN, CDR2 SYDVKM. CDR3 length: 18 residues. V lost 7 bases and J 2 bases, leaving 27 bases between the germline ends. The CDR3 nucleotides read TGTGCCAGCACCACGATTAAGCTTGCCGGCAGGGAGGCCTACGAGCAGTACTTC. The encoded protein is CASTTIKLAGREAYEQYF.

This chain joins TRBV19 and TRBJ1-4, with 7 bases matching TRBD1. The J segment lost 7 bases and the V segment lost 3 bases, leaving 8 bases of the junction unmatched. The CDR3 is 15 residues long. The germline V gene encodes CDR1 LNHDA and CDR2 SQIVND (reference sequence). CDR3 in amino acids: CASSIPHYRGEKLFF. CDR3 in DNA: TGTGCCAGTAGTATTCCCCATTACAGGGGTGAAAAACTGTTTTTT.

This clone turned up a few times. The chain has TRBV9 and TRBJ2-2; tentatively, D is TRBD2 (6 bases). The V gene's germline CDR1 is SGDLS and CDR2 YYNGEE. The CDR3 has 14 residues. V was cut by 0 bases and J by 5 bases, with 8 bases left in between. CDR3 region: CASSVGGVTGELFF. The CDR3 DNA sequence: TGTGCCAGCAGCGTAGGCGGGGTAACCGGGGAGCTGTTTTTT.

V is TRBV27 and J is TRBJ2-1; D possibly corresponds to TRBD1 (5 bases). The CDR3 has 14 residues. Trimming removed 4 bases from V and 10 bases from J, with 17 bases in between. The V gene's germline CDR1 is MNHEY and CDR2 SMNVEV (reference sequence). The CDR3 bases are TGTGCCAGCAGTTCGCCTTCAGGGTATCAAGAGCAGTTCTTC. Translated: CASSSPSGYQEQFF.

This chain uses TRBV4-1 with TRBJ1-6; possible D gene TRBD1, 6 bases. V was shortened by 0 bases and J by 5 bases, with 11 bases between the two germline ends. This CDR3 has 16 residues. CDR1 and CDR2 from the germline V gene are MGHRA and YSYEKL. The CDR3 here is CASSQESQGNNSPLHF. CDR3 DNA sequence: TGCGCCAGCAGCCAAGAGTCACAGGGAAATAATTCACCCCTCCACTTT.

The chain uses TRBV9 and TRBJ1-6; the D is unclear. The CDR3 consists of 16 residues. CDR1 and CDR2 (germline): SGDLS, YYNGEE. Between the trimmed V and J ends, which lost 4 bases and 3 bases, there was a span of 14 bases. This CDR3 is CASSFGPTGYNSPLHF. DNA of the CDR3: TGTGCCAGCAGCTTTGGGCCGACCGGCTATAATTCACCCCTCCACTTT.

The chain joins TRBV7-2 to TRBJ2-3; maybe TRBD1 (6 bases). Trimming stripped 1 base from V and 5 bases from J, with 13 bases between. The CDR3 sequence is 15 residues long. Per germline, CDR1 SGHTA and CDR2 FQGNSA. The CDR3 reads CASSLVGQGKDTQYF. The CDR3 nucleotides read TGTGCCAGCAGCTTAGTGGGTCAGGGGAAAGATACGCAGTATTTT.

Details on this clone: One end of the junction fails to match germline, which may point to a read error. J is TRBJ2-7 and V is TRBV7-9; 12 nucleotides align to TRBD2. CDR1 and CDR2 from the germline V gene are SEHNR and FQNEAQ (reference sequence). This CDR3 has 14 residues. The CDR3 region has the DNA TGTTCCAGCAGCCCCACTAGCGGGAGGTACGAGCAGTACTTC. Translated, it gives CSSSPTSGRYEQYF.

This clone was found a few times. This sequence joins TRBV5-1 and TRBJ1-5; no reliable D call. Germline-derived CDR1 and CDR2 are SGHRS and YFSETQ. The V end was cut by 4 bases, the J end by 6 bases, with 17 bases between. This CDR3 has 15 amino acids. CDR3 in DNA: TGCGCCAGCAGCCCGGAGTCTCGGCGCGGTCAGCCCCAGCATTTT. It is translated as CASSPESRRGQPQHF.

V usage is TRBV9 and J usage is TRBJ2-1; D unclear. In germline, CDR1 is SGDLS, CDR2 YYNGEE. V dropped 0 bases and J dropped 1 base, with 5 bases sitting between them. CDR3 length equals 14 residues. This chain's CDR3 is CASSVAGSYNEQFF. The CDR3 DNA sequence: TGTGCCAGCAGCGTAGCCGGGTCCTACAATGAGCAGTTCTTC.

The chain links TRBV5-1 to TRBJ1-4; 7 bases line up with TRBD1. Germline lookup yields CDR1 SGHRS and CDR2 YFSETQ. With 0 bases clipped from V and 7 bases from J, the junction kept 6 bases outside the gene matches. The CDR3 is 15 amino acids. In DNA, the CDR3 is TGCGCCAGCAGCTTGGGAGGGGGCGCCGGTGAAAAACTGTTTTTT. This encodes CASSLGGGAGEKLFF.

This clone was seen a single time. This chain joins TRBV28 and TRBJ2-7, with TRBD1 as a possible D gene (5 bases). CDR1 MDHEN and CDR2 SYDVKM come from the germline V gene. The CDR3 is made up of 12 amino acids. V lost 6 bases and J 2 bases, leaving 8 bases between the germline ends. CDR3 loop: CASSGQTYEQYF. Written as DNA, the CDR3 is TGTGCCAGCAGCGGACAAACCTACGAGCAGTACTTC.

The chain recombines TRBV5-1 with TRBJ2-7; TRBD1 matches 8 bases. Germline trimming cut 4 bases from V and 4 bases from J; bases unmatched to any gene: 7. Germline V lookup: CDR1 SGHRS, CDR2 YFSETQ. The CDR3 extends over 14 amino acids. CDR3 sequence (DNA): TGCGCCAGCAGCATACCGGGACAGGTTTACGAGCAGTACTTC. Protein: CASSIPGQVYEQYF. Complete variable domain (other parts from reference TRBV5-1 and TRBJ2-7): KAGVTQTPRYLIKTRGQQVTLSCSPISGHRSVSWYQQTPGQGLQFLFEYFSETQRNKGNFPGRFSGRQFSNSRSEMNVSTLELGDSALYLCASSIPGQVYEQYFGPGTRLTVT.

V is TRBV4-1 and J is TRBJ2-2; 10 bases align to TRBD2. The V segment lost 4 bases and the J segment 1 base; nucleotides outside the gene matches: 3. CDR1 is MGHRA, CDR2 YSYEKL, per germline. The CDR3 totals 16 residues. The CDR3 DNA sequence: TGCGCCAGCAGCCCACTAGCGGGATTGAACACCGGGGAGCTGTTTTTT. Its protein is CASSPLAGLNTGELFF.

This chain connects TRBV23-1 to TRBJ2-3, with D perhaps TRBD1 (5 bases). TRBV23-1 is sorted into the ORF group, with uncertain function. This CDR3 is built from 17 residues. With 0 bases removed from V and 2 bases from J, the gap between germline ends came to 15 bases. The CDR3 loop reads CASSQSRVTAYTDTQYF. The CDR3 DNA follows: TGCGCCAGCAGTCAATCCCGGGTGACAGCCTACACAGATACGCAGTATTTT.

This clone has a single count. This chain joins TRBV7-9 and TRBJ1-2; D may be TRBD1 (6 bases). The CDR3 is 16 amino acids. V was cut by 5 bases and J by 0 bases, with 16 bases left in between. CDR1 and CDR2 (germline): SEHNR, FQNEAQ (reference sequence). The CDR3 region has the DNA TGTGCCAGCAGCCCAACGCTCCGGACAGCTAACTATGGCTACACCTTC. It codes for CASSPTLRTANYGYTF.

V is TRBV9 and J is TRBJ2-7; D is possibly TRBD2 (6 bases). The CDR3 totals 15 residues. Trimming shortened V by 0 bases and J by 2 bases, and 12 bases separated the two germline ends. CDR1 and CDR2 from the germline V gene are SGDLS and YYNGEE. CDR3 amino acids: CASSVEASEAYEQYF. Written as DNA, the CDR3 is TGTGCCAGCAGCGTAGAGGCTAGCGAGGCCTACGAGCAGTACTTC.

V gene TRBV27 combines with J gene TRBJ1-4, with D uncertain. This CDR3 comprises 14 residues. CDR1 is MNHEY, CDR2 SMNVEV, per germline (reference sequence). Trimming removed 0 bases from V and 4 bases from J, with 6 bases in between. The CDR3 coding sequence is TGTGCCAGCAGTTTATCTGTCAGTAATGAAAAACTGTTTTTT. It specifies CASSLSVSNEKLFF.

The chain employs TRBV11-3 and TRBJ2-5; 9 nucleotides agree with TRBD2. The CDR3 runs 15 residues. The germline gives CDR1 SGHNT, CDR2 YENEEA. With 11 bases clipped from V and 4 bases from J, the junction kept 14 bases outside the gene matches. The CDR3 region is CARGDLAGSGETQYF. In DNA form, the CDR3 reads TGTGCCCGGGGGGACCTAGCGGGGTCAGGAGAGACCCAGTACTTC.

This clone was recorded a few times. The chain employs TRBV28 and TRBJ2-5; weak D call: TRBD2 (6 bases). Between the trimmed V and J ends, which lost 4 bases and 3 bases, there was a span of 15 bases. Germline V gene data show CDR1 as MDHEN and CDR2 as SYDVKM. The CDR3 has 15 amino acids. The CDR3: CASSSDMGGKETQYF. The CDR3 DNA reads TGTGCCAGCAGTTCAGACATGGGCGGGAAAGAGACCCAGTACTTC.